The 27 T cell receptor beta chains reported below all come from one sample, sequenced in a study of cytomegalovirus exposure and HLA in healthy donors. Both 60 Vbeta primers and 13 Jbeta primers went into the PCR. Measured with immunoSEQ multiplex PCR; TCRdb has only the in-frame clones, and not every one. The data show 150,000 to 200,000 clones, with around nine tenths seen just once and 1.5% to 2% held by the top ten. The sequencing sample was made of PBMCs. The source is a young woman in good health and CMV-seronegative.

The chain recombines TRBV11-3 with TRBJ2-7, with 7 bases lining up with TRBD2. Germline CDR1 reads SGHNT; CDR2 reads YENEEA. Trimming cost V 5 bases and J 9 bases; bases outside gene matches: 10. The CDR3 runs 13 residues. The CDR3 nucleotides read TGTGCCAGCAGCCTAAGAATCACGGGAGGGCAGTACTTC. Translated, it gives CASSLRITGGQYF.

The genes are TRBV29-1 and TRBJ2-3, with a weak D call TRBD1 (5 bases). The germline V gene encodes CDR1 SQVTM and CDR2 ANQGSEA. V lost 7 bases and J 0 bases, leaving 11 bases between the germline ends. The CDR3 runs 13 residues. The CDR3 DNA reads as TGCAGCGGGGGCAGGGCTAGCACAGATACGCAGTATTTT. Protein sequence: CSGGRASTDTQYF.

This chain links TRBV4-1 with TRBJ2-6; possible D gene TRBD1, 6 bases. Germline V gene sequence: CDR1 MGHRA, CDR2 YSYEKL. The CDR3 has 15 residues. Deletions cut 5 bases from V and 3 bases from J, with 11 bases between. The CDR3 sequence: CASSFTGIGANVLTF. CDR3 DNA sequence: TGCGCCAGCAGCTTTACAGGGATTGGGGCCAACGTCCTGACTTTC.

This clone was seen a handful of times. This sequence joins TRBV6-1 and TRBJ1-2, with D perhaps TRBD1 (5 bases). The CDR3 sequence is 13 residues long. CDR1 and CDR2 (germline): MNHNS, SASEGT. V was cut by 2 bases and J by 6 bases, with 10 bases left in between. The CDR3 spells CASSERETDGYTF. For the CDR3, the DNA is TGTGCCAGCAGTGAACGAGAGACAGATGGCTACACCTTC.

The V gene is TRBV7-6, the J gene TRBJ2-7, with D maybe TRBD1 (6 bases). With 4 bases removed from V and 7 bases from J, the gap between germline ends came to 11 bases. In germline, CDR1 is SGHVS, CDR2 FNYEAQ. The CDR3 is 12 amino acids. The CDR3 DNA follows: TGTGCCAGCAGCTCCGGACAGACAGAGCAGTACTTC. It yields the protein CASSSGQTEQYF.

This sequence joins TRBV5-1 and TRBJ2-5; 7 nucleotides line up with TRBD1. There are 14 residues in the CDR3. Germline loops: CDR1 SGHRS, CDR2 YFSETQ. The junction had 4 bases not matched to a gene; V was cut back by 4 bases and J by 1 base. The CDR3 loop is CASSTGQAQETQYF. The CDR3 DNA follows: TGCGCCAGCAGCACTGGACAGGCCCAAGAGACCCAGTACTTC.

This sequence joins TRBV4-1 and TRBJ2-5, with a tentative D call TRBD1 (6 bases). Trimming cost V 4 bases and J 2 bases, with 14 bases left between them. Germline CDR1 reads MGHRA; CDR2 reads YSYEKL. CDR3 length equals 15 residues. The CDR3 protein is CASSRGGRGQETQYF. The CDR3, as DNA: TGCGCCAGCAGCCGAGGGGGAAGGGGACAAGAGACCCAGTACTTC.

V and J are TRBV9 and TRBJ2-7, with 9 positions matching TRBD2. V dropped 7 bases and J dropped 6; count of bases not matched to a gene: 8. CDR1 is SGDLS, CDR2 YYNGEE, per germline. This CDR3 has 13 amino acids. CDR3 region: CASSGTSQREQYF. CDR3 nucleotides: TGTGCCAGCTCCGGGACTAGCCAACGCGAGCAGTACTTC.

J is TRBJ2-4 and V is TRBV4-1, with 11 nucleotides matching TRBD2. The CDR3 runs 18 residues. Germline lookup yields CDR1 MGHRA and CDR2 YSYEKL. V was clipped by 4 bases and J by 0 bases; unmatched bases: 8. This CDR3 is CASSPGLAGGLAKNIQYF. The CDR3 coding sequence is TGCGCCAGCAGCCCAGGCCTAGCGGGAGGTCTAGCCAAAAACATTCAGTACTTC.

V and J are TRBV15 and TRBJ1-3; 8 positions agree with TRBD1. V dropped 2 bases and J dropped 1; count of bases not matched to a gene: 7. Per germline, CDR1 LNHNV and CDR2 YYDKDF (reference sequence). The CDR3 loop spans 17 amino acids. The CDR3: CATSRFRTGNSGNTIYF. For the CDR3, the DNA is TGTGCCACCAGCAGATTTCGGACAGGGAATTCTGGAAACACCATATATTTT. Based on the CDR3 plus reference TRBV15 and TRBJ1-3, the full variable domain is DAMVIQNPRYQVTQFGKPVTLSCSQTLNHNVMYWYQQKSSQAPKLLFHYYDKDFNNEADTPDNFQSRRPNTSFCFLDIRSPGLGDTAMYLCATSRFRTGNSGNTIYFGEGSWLTVV.

The chain recombines TRBV18 with TRBJ1-4, with 8 positions matching TRBD1. The CDR3 length is 16 residues. The V gene's germline CDR1 is KGHSH and CDR2 LQKENI. The J segment lost 4 bases and the V segment lost 4 bases, leaving 8 bases of the junction unmatched. This chain's CDR3 is CASSLNRGMYNEKLFF. The CDR3 coding sequence is TGTGCCAGCTCACTAAACAGGGGGATGTATAATGAAAAACTGTTTTTT.

The chain is built from TRBV18 and TRBJ2-7; TRBD2 might be the D (6 bases). CDR3 length equals 15 residues. Trimming took off 4 bases at V and 0 bases at J, with 13 bases between the two ends. CDR1 and CDR2 from the germline V gene are KGHSH and LQKENI. The CDR3: CASSRDSLSSYEQYF. As DNA, the CDR3 is TGTGCCAGCTCACGGGACTCCTTAAGCTCCTACGAGCAGTACTTC.

This clone occurred once. J is TRBJ2-5 and V is TRBV7-2; 9 positions agree with TRBD2. The CDR3 extends over 13 amino acids. V trimming: 5 bases; J trimming: 5 bases; junction bases outside the gene matches: 3. The germline V gene encodes CDR1 SGHTA and CDR2 FQGNSA. CDR3 protein: CASSVGTSETQYF. In nucleotides, the CDR3 is TGTGCCAGCAGCGTCGGGACTAGCGAGACCCAGTACTTC. Together with reference TRBV7-2 and TRBJ2-5, the CDR3 gives the full variable domain: GAGVSQSPSNKVTEKGKDVELRCDPISGHTALYWYRQSLGQGLEFLIYFQGNSAPDKSGLPSDRFSAERTGGSVSTLTIQRTQQEDSAVYLCASSVGTSETQYFGPGTRLLVL.

The genes are TRBV6-1 and TRBJ1-1; maybe TRBD1 (6 bases). Germline CDR1 MNHNS, CDR2 SASEGT. Trimming removed 5 bases at V and 6 bases at J, with 16 bases between. The CDR3 covers 14 residues. This CDR3 reads CASSRNRELPEAFF. The CDR3 DNA is TGTGCCAGCAGTCGTAACAGGGAATTGCCTGAAGCTTTCTTT.

J is TRBJ1-1 and V is TRBV7-6; 8 bases agree with TRBD1. This CDR3 is built from 14 residues. The germline V gene has CDR1 SGHVS and CDR2 FNYEAQ. Trimming cost V 2 bases and J 8 bases; bases outside gene matches: 7. CDR3 nucleotide sequence: TGTGCCAGCAGCTTAACGCAGGGGGCCCAAGAAGCTTTCTTT. Translated: CASSLTQGAQEAFF.

Written as DNA, the CDR3 is TGTGCCAGAAGCTTGGGCCAGGGGTCCAAAAACATTCAGTACTTC. Its protein product is CARSLGQGSKNIQYF. This chain links TRBV5-3 with TRBJ2-4; perhaps TRBD1 as D (6 bases). TRBV5-3 is marked as an open reading frame, function uncertain. The V end was cut by 0 bases, the J end by 2 bases, with 9 bases between. This CDR3 spans 15 amino acids.

The V and J genes are TRBV28 and TRBJ1-1; a weak D match, TRBD1 (6 bases). Trimming removed 7 bases from V and 6 bases from J, with 15 bases in between. The CDR3 sequence is 13 residues long. The germline V gene encodes CDR1 MDHEN and CDR2 SYDVKM. CDR3 protein: CASTPTGGAEAFF. In DNA, the CDR3 is TGTGCCAGCACCCCGACTGGGGGCGCTGAAGCTTTCTTT.

The chain combines TRBV7-9 with TRBJ2-1; 12 positions agree with TRBD2. The germline CDR1 and CDR2 sequences are SEHNR and FQNEAQ (reference sequence). J was trimmed by 5 bases and V by 3 bases; bases with no gene match: 8. The CDR3 is 17 residues long. As DNA, the CDR3 is TGTGCCAGCAGCTTCCGCTTGACTAGCGGGGGAAACAATGAGCAGTTCTTC. Protein product: CASSFRLTSGGNNEQFF.

This rearrangement joins TRBV15 to TRBJ1-5; tentative D call: TRBD1 (6 bases). Trimming removed 1 base at V and 2 bases at J, with 21 bases between. CDR1 and CDR2 (germline): LNHNV, YYDKDF (reference sequence). The CDR3 has 19 residues. CDR3 protein: CATSRGRGHENLGNQPQHF. The CDR3 DNA follows: TGTGCCACCAGCAGAGGCAGGGGACACGAAAATCTGGGCAATCAGCCCCAGCATTTT.

This clone was recorded once. The chain uses TRBV28 and TRBJ1-2; D may be TRBD1 (6 bases). The CDR3 loop spans 12 amino acids. CDR1 and CDR2 (germline): MDHEN, SYDVKM. The V end was cut by 3 bases, the J end by 8 bases, with 10 bases between. This CDR3 is CASSLLQGGYTF. CDR3 coding DNA: TGTGCCAGCAGTTTGCTACAGGGCGGCTACACCTTC.

V is TRBV6-5 and J is TRBJ1-1; possibly TRBD1 for D (6 bases). Germline V CDR1 and CDR2: MNHEY, SVGAGI. The CDR3 spans 15 residues. The V and J ends lost 5 bases and 1 base respectively, with 14 bases between them. The CDR3 sequence is CASSGGLWSNTEAFF. CDR3 sequence (DNA): TGTGCCAGCAGTGGGGGCCTCTGGTCGAACACTGAAGCTTTCTTT.

This clone was seen only a few times. V gene TRBV30 combines with J gene TRBJ2-2; 8 bases are a match to TRBD2. This CDR3 comprises 12 residues. Germline-derived CDR1 and CDR2 are GTSNPN and SVGIG (reference sequence). Germline trimming cut 7 bases from V and 8 bases from J; bases unmatched to any gene: 6. The CDR3 nucleotides are TGTGCCTCGGGACTAGTAGCAGGGGAGCTGTTTTTT. It translates to CASGLVAGELFF.

The V gene is TRBV6-5, the J gene TRBJ1-6, with D unresolved. V was shortened by 2 bases and J by 5 bases, with 10 bases between the two germline ends. CDR3 size: 15 residues. Germline CDR1 MNHEY, CDR2 SVGAGI. In nucleotides, the CDR3 is TGTGCCAGCAGTTACGTGAGGGATAATAATTCACCCCTCCACTTT. Its translation is CASSYVRDNNSPLHF.

In this sample, this clone turned up once. The genes are TRBV2 and TRBJ1-2; D may be TRBD1 (6 bases). Germline V gene lookup returns CDR1 SNHLY and CDR2 FYNNEI. Trimming pared 5 bases from V and 3 bases from J, leaving 10 bases between. The CDR3 spans 13 residues. CDR3 residues: CASSNRDHYGYTF. Written as DNA, the CDR3 is TGTGCCAGCAGTAACAGGGATCACTATGGCTACACCTTC.

The chain employs TRBV7-3 and TRBJ2-3, with TRBD2 identical over 9 bases. Germline CDR1 reads SGHTA; CDR2 reads FQGTGA. V was pared by 0 bases and J by 3 bases, with 4 bases of the junction left unmatched. This CDR3 contains 16 residues. This chain's CDR3 is CASSLTREGLTDTQYF. In DNA, the CDR3 is TGTGCCAGCAGCTTAACGCGGGAGGGTTTAACAGATACGCAGTATTTT.

The V call is TRBV29-1, the J call TRBJ2-7; 14 positions agree with TRBD2. Germline V gene sequence: CDR1 SQVTM, CDR2 ANQGSEA. This CDR3 spans 17 amino acids. V shed 4 bases, J shed 0 bases, and the junction held 8 bases outside the gene matches. Here the CDR3 DNA reads TGCAGCGTTGCTGAGGGACTAGCGGGGGACAGCTCCTACGAGCAGTACTTC. Translation: CSVAEGLAGDSSYEQYF.

This chain links TRBV6-1 with TRBJ1-2; perhaps TRBD1 as D (6 bases). Trimming took off 6 bases at V and 4 bases at J, with 18 bases between the two ends. Germline V gene sequence: CDR1 MNHNS, CDR2 SASEGT. The CDR3 is 15 residues long. Here the CDR3 reads CASRHIEDSSYGYTF. DNA for the CDR3: TGTGCCAGCAGACACATAGAGGACAGCAGCTATGGCTACACCTTC.